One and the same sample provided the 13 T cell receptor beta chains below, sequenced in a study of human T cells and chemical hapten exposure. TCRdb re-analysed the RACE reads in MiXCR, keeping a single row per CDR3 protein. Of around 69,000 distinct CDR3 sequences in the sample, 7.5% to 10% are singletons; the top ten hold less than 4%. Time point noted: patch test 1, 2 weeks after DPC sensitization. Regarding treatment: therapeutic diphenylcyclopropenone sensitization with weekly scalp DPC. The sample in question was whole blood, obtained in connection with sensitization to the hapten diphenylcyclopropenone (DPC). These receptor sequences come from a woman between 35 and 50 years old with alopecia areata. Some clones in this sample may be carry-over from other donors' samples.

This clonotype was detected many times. The CDR3 coding sequence is TGTGCCAGTAGTATATTGGGGGCCCAAGAGACCCAGTACTTC. This encodes CASSILGAQETQYF. J is TRBJ2-5 and V is TRBV19; D might be TRBD1 (6 bases). CDR1 is LNHDA and CDR2 is SQIVND in the germline V gene (reference sequence). Trimming cost V 2 bases and J 1 base, with 8 bases left between them. This CDR3 comprises 14 residues.

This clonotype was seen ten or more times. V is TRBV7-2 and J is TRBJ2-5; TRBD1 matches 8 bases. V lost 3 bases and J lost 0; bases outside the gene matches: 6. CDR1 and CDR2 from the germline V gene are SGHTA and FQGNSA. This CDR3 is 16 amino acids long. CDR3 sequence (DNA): TGTGCCAGCAGCTTTCCGGGACAGGCGAACCAAGAGACCCAGTACTTC. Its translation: CASSFPGQANQETQYF.

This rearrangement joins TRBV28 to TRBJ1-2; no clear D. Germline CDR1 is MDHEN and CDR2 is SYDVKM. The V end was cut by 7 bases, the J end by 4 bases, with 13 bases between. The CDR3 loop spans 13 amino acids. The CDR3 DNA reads TGTGCCAGCACCCCCACAGAATTCTATGGCTACACCTTC. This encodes CASTPTEFYGYTF.

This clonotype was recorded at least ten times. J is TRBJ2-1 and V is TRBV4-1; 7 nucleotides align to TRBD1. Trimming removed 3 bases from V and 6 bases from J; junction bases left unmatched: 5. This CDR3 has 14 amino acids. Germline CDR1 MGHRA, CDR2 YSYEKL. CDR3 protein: CASSHLNRGNEQFF. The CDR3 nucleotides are TGCGCCAGCAGCCATTTAAACAGGGGCAATGAGCAGTTCTTC.

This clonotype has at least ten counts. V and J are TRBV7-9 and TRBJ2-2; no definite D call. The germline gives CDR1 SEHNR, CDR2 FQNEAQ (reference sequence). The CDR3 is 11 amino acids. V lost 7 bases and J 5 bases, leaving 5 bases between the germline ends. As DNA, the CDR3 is TGTGCCAGCACCTCGACCGGGGAGCTGTTTTTT. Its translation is CASTSTGELFF. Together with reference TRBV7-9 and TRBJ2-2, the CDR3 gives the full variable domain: DTGVSQNPRHKITKRGQNVTFRCDPISEHNRLYWYRQTLGQGPEFLTYFQNEAQLEKSRLLSDRFSAERPKGSFSTLEIQRTEQGDSAMYLCASTSTGELFFGEGSRLTVL.

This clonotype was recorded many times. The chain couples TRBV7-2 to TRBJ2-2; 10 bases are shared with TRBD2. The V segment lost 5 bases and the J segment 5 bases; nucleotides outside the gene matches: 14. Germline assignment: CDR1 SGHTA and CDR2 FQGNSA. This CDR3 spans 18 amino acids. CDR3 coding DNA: TGTGCCAGCAGCCTGGATGTTAGCGGGGGGCCGGGAACCGGGGAGCTGTTTTTT. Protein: CASSLDVSGGPGTGELFF.

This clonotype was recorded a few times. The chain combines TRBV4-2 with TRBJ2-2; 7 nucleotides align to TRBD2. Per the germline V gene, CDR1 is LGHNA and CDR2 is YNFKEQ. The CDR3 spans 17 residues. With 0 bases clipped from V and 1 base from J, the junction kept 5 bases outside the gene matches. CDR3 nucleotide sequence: TGTGCCAGCAGCCAAGAAGGGCTAGCGGTGAACACCGGGGAGCTGTTTTTT. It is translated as CASSQEGLAVNTGELFF.

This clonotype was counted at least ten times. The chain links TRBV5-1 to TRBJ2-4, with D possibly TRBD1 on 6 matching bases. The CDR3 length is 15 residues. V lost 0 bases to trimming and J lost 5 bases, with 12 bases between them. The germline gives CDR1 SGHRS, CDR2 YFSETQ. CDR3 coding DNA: TGCGCCAGCAGCTTGGAGGCAGGGGTGGAAAACATTCAGTACTTC. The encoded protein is CASSLEAGVENIQYF.

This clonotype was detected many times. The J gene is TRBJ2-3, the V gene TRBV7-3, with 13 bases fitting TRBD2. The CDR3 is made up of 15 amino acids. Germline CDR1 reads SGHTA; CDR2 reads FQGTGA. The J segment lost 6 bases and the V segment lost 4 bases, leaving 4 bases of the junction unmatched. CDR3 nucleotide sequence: TGTGCCAGCAGCTCCGGGACTAGCGGGGCGGATACGCAGTATTTT. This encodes CASSSGTSGADTQYF.

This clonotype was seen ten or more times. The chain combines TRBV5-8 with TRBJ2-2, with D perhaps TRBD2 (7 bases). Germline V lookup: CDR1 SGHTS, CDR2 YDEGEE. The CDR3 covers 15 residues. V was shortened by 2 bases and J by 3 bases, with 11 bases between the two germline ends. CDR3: CASSFGGGHTGELFF. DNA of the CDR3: TGTGCCAGCAGCTTTGGCGGGGGCCACACCGGGGAGCTGTTTTTT.

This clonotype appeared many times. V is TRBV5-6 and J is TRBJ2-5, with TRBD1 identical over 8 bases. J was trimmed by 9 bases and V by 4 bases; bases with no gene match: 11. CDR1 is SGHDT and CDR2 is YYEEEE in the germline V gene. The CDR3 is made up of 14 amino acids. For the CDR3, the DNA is TGTGCCAGCAGCCGTGGGACAGGAGGGCGGGCCCAGTACTTC. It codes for CASSRGTGGRAQYF.

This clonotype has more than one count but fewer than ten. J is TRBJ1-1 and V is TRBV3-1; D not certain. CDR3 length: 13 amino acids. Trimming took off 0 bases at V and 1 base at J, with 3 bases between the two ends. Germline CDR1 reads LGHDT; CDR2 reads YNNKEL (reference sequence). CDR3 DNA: TGTGCCAGCAGCCAAGAGGGGAACACTGAAGCTTTCTTT. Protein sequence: CASSQEGNTEAFF. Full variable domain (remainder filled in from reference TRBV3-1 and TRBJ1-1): DTAVSQTPKYLVTQMGNDKSIKCEQNLGHDTMYWYKQDSKKFLKIMFSYNNKELIINETVPNRFSPKSPDKAHLNLHINSLELGDSAVYFCASSQEGNTEAFFGQGTRLTVV.

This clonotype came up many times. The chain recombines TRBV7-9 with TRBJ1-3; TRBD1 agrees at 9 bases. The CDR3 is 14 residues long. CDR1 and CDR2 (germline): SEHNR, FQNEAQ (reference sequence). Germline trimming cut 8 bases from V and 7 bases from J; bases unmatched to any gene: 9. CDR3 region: CASPLRGQGNTIYF. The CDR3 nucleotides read TGTGCCAGCCCCCTCAGAGGACAGGGGAACACCATATATTTT.